These 13 T cell receptor beta chains came from one sample sequenced in a study of T cell responses to AZD1222 COVID-19 vaccine. Produced via immunoSEQ multiplex PCR; TCRdb's table is partial and in-frame only. This sample carries around 78,000 clones, roughly 88% of them seen once, and the ten largest clones take roughly 1.4%. The sequencing used peripheral blood, collected 28 days after the second AZD1222 dose. These receptors were obtained from an adult who received the AZD1222 COVID-19 vaccine.

The chain links TRBV6-2 or TRBV6-3 to TRBJ2-7; D gene ambiguous. Germline CDR1 MNHEY, CDR2 SVGEGT. V was trimmed by 4 bases and J by 1 base, leaving 8 bases between them. The CDR3 loop spans 13 amino acids. The CDR3 spells CASSSGGSYEQYF. The DNA of the CDR3 is TGTGCCAGCAGTTCCGGCGGATCCTACGAGCAGTACTTC.

The chain is built from TRBV2 and TRBJ1-5; D might be TRBD1 (5 bases). CDR3 length: 16 amino acids. V was shortened by 2 bases and J by 0 bases, with 11 bases between the two germline ends. Germline V gives CDR1 SNHLY, CDR2 FYNNEI. The CDR3 region is CASSERGGHSNQPQHF. The CDR3 DNA reads as TGTGCCAGCAGTGAAAGGGGAGGACATAGCAATCAGCCCCAGCATTTT.

The chain has TRBV7-2 and TRBJ2-1; TRBD2 matches 13 bases. Per the germline V gene, CDR1 is SGHTA and CDR2 is FQGNSA. With V trimmed by 1 base and J by 10 bases, 4 bases remained unmatched. CDR3 length: 15 residues. The CDR3 DNA follows: TGTGCCAGCAGCTTAGTACTAGCGGGGGGGCAAGAGCAGTTCTTC. Protein sequence: CASSLVLAGGQEQFF.

V and J are TRBV12-3 or TRBV12-4 and TRBJ1-1, with a weak D call TRBD1 (6 bases). Trimming shortened V by 7 bases and J by 5 bases, and 14 bases separated the two germline ends. This CDR3 spans 13 amino acids. For the CDR3, the DNA is TGTGCCAGCACTCCTCAAGGGGGGACTGAAGCTTTCTTT. Translated: CASTPQGGTEAFF.

The chain recombines TRBV27 with TRBJ1-1; D remains ambiguous. The CDR3 contains 16 residues. Germline V gene sequence: CDR1 MNHEY, CDR2 SMNVEV (reference sequence). Trimming left V 2 bases short and J 1 base short, with 14 bases between. In DNA, the CDR3 is TGTGCCAGCAGTTTAATTTGGCAGGAACAGAACACTGAAGCTTTCTTT. Protein sequence: CASSLIWQEQNTEAFF.

The chain carries TRBV9 and TRBJ2-5, with D possibly TRBD2 on 5 matching bases. Trimming removed 0 bases at V and 5 bases at J, with 11 bases between. This CDR3 comprises 14 residues. Germline assignment: CDR1 SGDLS and CDR2 YYNGEE. CDR3 coding DNA: TGTGCCAGCAGCGTAGTGGCTAGCTGGGAGACCCAGTACTTC. Translated: CASSVVASWETQYF.

DNA of the CDR3: TGCAGCGTTCAAAAGGGCTTTGGGGGGACTGTGTCGGTTTTCGAGCAGTACTTC. The encoded protein is CSVQKGFGGTVSVFEQYF. This chain uses TRBV29-1 with TRBJ2-7, with D tentatively TRBD2 (6 bases). In germline, CDR1 is SQVTM, CDR2 ANQGSEA. Trimming left V 5 bases short and J 6 bases short, with 32 bases between. The CDR3 totals 18 residues.

This clone was seen just once. The genes are TRBV19 and TRBJ1-5, with D unclear. Trimming took off 3 bases at V and 0 bases at J, with 9 bases between the two ends. The CDR3 spans 15 residues. Germline values: CDR1 LNHDA, CDR2 SQIVND (reference sequence). CDR3: CASSIWQNSNQPQHF. The CDR3 bases are TGTGCCAGTAGTATTTGGCAAAATAGCAATCAGCCCCAGCATTTT.

V is TRBV9 and J is TRBJ1-6; 7 bases match TRBD1. CDR1 is SGDLS and CDR2 is YYNGEE in the germline V gene. V gave up 2 bases and J gave up 4 bases; unmatched junction bases: 3. The CDR3 is 15 residues long. CDR3: CASSVQQGYNSPLHF. In DNA form, the CDR3 reads TGTGCCAGCAGCGTGCAACAGGGGTATAATTCACCCCTCCACTTT. The full variable domain, in which reference TRBV9 and TRBJ1-6 provide the parts outside the CDR3, is DSGVTQTPKHLITATGQRVTLRCSPRSGDLSVYWYQQSLDQGLQFLIQYYNGEERAKGNILERFSAQQFPDLHSELNLSSLELGDSALYFCASSVQQGYNSPLHFGNGTRLTVT.

V gene TRBV7-2 combines with J gene TRBJ1-2, with 7 bases matching TRBD1. The ends lost 5 bases at V and 1 base at J; junction bases unmatched: 10. The CDR3 has 16 amino acids. The germline gives CDR1 SGHTA, CDR2 FQGNSA. The CDR3 loop reads CASSPRDRGVNYGYTF. The DNA of the CDR3 is TGTGCCAGCAGCCCACGGGACAGAGGCGTTAACTATGGCTACACCTTC.

The chain couples TRBV11-2 to TRBJ2-2; 10 bases fit TRBD2. The CDR3 has 15 amino acids. V was pared by 6 bases and J by 5 bases, with 6 bases of the junction left unmatched. CDR1 is SGHAT, CDR2 FQNNGV, per germline. The CDR3, as DNA: TGTGCCAGCAGTTCTAAGCGGGGGGGAACCGGGGAGCTGTTTTTT. It translates to CASSSKRGGTGELFF.

The rearrangement links TRBV4-1 to TRBJ2-7, with D perhaps TRBD1 (6 bases). There are 16 residues in the CDR3. Looked up from germline, CDR1 is MGHRA and CDR2 is YSYEKL. V was shortened by 0 bases and J by 3 bases, with 15 bases between the two germline ends. The chain's CDR3 is CASSQESRDTDYEQYF. The CDR3 bases are TGCGCCAGCAGCCAAGAAAGTCGGGACACAGACTACGAGCAGTACTTC.

This chain joins TRBV27 and TRBJ2-1, with a tentative D call TRBD1 (6 bases). CDR3 size: 15 residues. Trimming shortened V by 4 bases and J by 2 bases, and 12 bases separated the two germline ends. Germline V gene sequence: CDR1 MNHEY, CDR2 SMNVEV (reference sequence). CDR3 in DNA: TGTGCCAGCAGTTCCGACAGGTTTCCCTACAATGAGCAGTTCTTC. It is translated as CASSSDRFPYNEQFF.